This record covers a single T cell receptor beta chain. A clone one base away is much larger, so this may be a read error. TCRdb itself ran the PCR reads through MiXCR, one entry per CDR3 protein. The sample records around 300,000 distinct CDR3 sequences, about 22% being singletons. Per germline, CDR1 SGDLS and CDR2 YYNGEE. This CDR3 region has 16 residues. Germline trimming cut 6 bases from V and 1 base from J; bases unmatched to any gene: 12. This sample was taken from a study of molecular identifiers for immune sequencing clone quantification. This sequence originates from a human donor in good health. Some libraries in this study had Jurkat cell RNA spiked in. The V gene is TRBV9, the J gene TRBJ1-1; 7 bases align to TRBD1. Sequenced: naive CD8+ T cells from blood, with Jurkat cell RNA spiked in. The subset is: FACS-sorted CD8+CD4-CCR7+CD45RA+ naive T cells. The chain's CDR3 is CASNASVDRENTEAFF. DNA of the CDR3: TGTGCCAGCAACGCATCTGTAGACAGGGAGAACACTGAAGCTTTCTTT.